Listed below are T cell receptor beta chains from one sample, sequenced in a study of neurological immune-mediated disorders. Each CDR3 protein is one row after TCRdb ran MiXCR on the 5' RACE reads. The table shows over 60,000 distinct CDR3 sequences, with under 5.5% occurring only once. Sequencing was carried out using PBMCs. The receptors were sampled from a woman aged 45 to 65 with multiple sclerosis. Each CDR3 is given with its conserved first and last residue. A D gene is named only where the DNA matches it firmly. Rows may omit the clone size; those that give it use once, few, many or a size class.

v_gene: TRBV12-3/TRBV12-4; abundance: many; j_gene: TRBJ2-2; d_gene: .; CDR3nt: TGTGCCAGCAGACCCGGGCGTCTACAAAACACCGGGGAGCTGTTTTTT; CDR3aa: CASRPGRLQNTGELFF
v_gene: TRBV24-1; abundance: many; j_gene: TRBJ2-7; d_gene: .; CDR3nt: TGTGCCACCAGTGAGAGTGGAGGAGCTACCTACGAGCAGTACTTC; CDR3aa: CATSESGGATYEQYF
v_gene: TRBV12-5; abundance: many; j_gene: TRBJ2-1; d_gene: TRBD2; CDR3nt: TGTGCTAGTGGTTTGGCGGGGGGAAATGAGCAGTTCTTC; CDR3aa: CASGLAGGNEQFF
v_gene: TRBV9; abundance: many; j_gene: TRBJ1-1; d_gene: .; CDR3nt: TGTGCCAGCAGCCAGGCAGGGAACACTGAAGCTTTCTTT; CDR3aa: CASSQAGNTEAFF
v_gene: TRBV29-1; abundance: .; j_gene: TRBJ1-1; d_gene: .; CDR3nt: TGCAGCGGAAAACGAAAGGGTTCTGAAGCTTTCTTT; CDR3aa: CSGKRKGSEAFF
v_gene: TRBV5-1; abundance: many; j_gene: TRBJ2-3; d_gene: .; CDR3nt: TGCGCCAGCGGTCGAAGGGGAAGCAACACAGATACGCAGTATTTT; CDR3aa: CASGRRGSNTDTQYF
v_gene: TRBV5-1; abundance: many; j_gene: TRBJ2-1; d_gene: TRBD2; CDR3nt: TGCGCCAGCAGCTTGGTCGGGACTAGCGGCGACCGACACGGGGACAATGAGCAGTTCTTC; CDR3aa: CASSLVGTSGDRHGDNEQFF
v_gene: TRBV3-1; abundance: many; j_gene: TRBJ1-2; d_gene: .; CDR3nt: TGTGCCAGCAGCCAAGAACAGCCCCACTATGGCTACACCTTC; CDR3aa: CASSQEQPHYGYTF
v_gene: TRBV7-2; abundance: few; j_gene: TRBJ1-3; d_gene: .; CDR3nt: TGTGCCAGCAGCATATATGGAAACACCATATATTTT; CDR3aa: CASSIYGNTIYF
v_gene: TRBV29-1; abundance: many; j_gene: TRBJ2-4; d_gene: .; CDR3nt: TGCAGCGTTGACGGGGGCACTAAGGGCATTCAGTACTTC; CDR3aa: CSVDGGTKGIQYF
v_gene: TRBV5-5; abundance: many; j_gene: TRBJ1-5; d_gene: TRBD1; CDR3nt: TGTGCCAGCAGCTGGGAAAAGGACAGGGGACAGCATTTT; CDR3aa: CASSWEKDRGQHF
v_gene: TRBV5-6; abundance: .; j_gene: TRBJ1-1; d_gene: .; CDR3nt: TGTGTCAGCATTCCTACCCCCAGTCGTGGGGGCACTGAAGCTTTCTTT; CDR3aa: CVSIPTPSRGGTEAFF
v_gene: TRBV2; abundance: .; j_gene: TRBJ1-1; d_gene: .; CDR3nt: TGTGCCAGCATTGCGAACACTGAAGCTTTCTTT; CDR3aa: CASIANTEAFF
v_gene: TRBV6-5; abundance: many; j_gene: TRBJ1-1; d_gene: TRBD1; CDR3nt: TGTGCCAGCAGATCCGGGACAGGGATTACGAACACTGAAGCTTTCTTT; CDR3aa: CASRSGTGITNTEAFF
v_gene: TRBV4-1; abundance: many; j_gene: TRBJ2-5; d_gene: .; CDR3nt: TGCGCCAGCAGCCAAACGGGACGTTATGAGACCCAGTACTTC; CDR3aa: CASSQTGRYETQYF
v_gene: TRBV20-1; abundance: few; j_gene: TRBJ1-4; d_gene: TRBD1; CDR3nt: TGCAGTGCCAGTCTATGGGACAGAGAAAAACTGTTTTTT; CDR3aa: CSASLWDREKLFF
v_gene: TRBV6-6; abundance: many; j_gene: TRBJ2-7; d_gene: .; CDR3nt: TGTGCCAGCAGTTACGGGGGGAGACTCTACGAGCAGTACTTC; CDR3aa: CASSYGGRLYEQYF
v_gene: TRBV12-3/TRBV12-4; abundance: many; j_gene: TRBJ2-5; d_gene: TRBD2; CDR3nt: TGTGCCAGCAGTTTCTCGGGACTAGAAGAGACCCAGTACTTC; CDR3aa: CASSFSGLEETQYF
v_gene: TRBV20-1; abundance: .; j_gene: TRBJ2-6; d_gene: TRBD2; CDR3nt: TGCAGTGCCCCGCGGGGGTCTGGGGCCAACGTCCTGACTTTC; CDR3aa: CSAPRGSGANVLTF
v_gene: TRBV6-2/TRBV6-3; abundance: many; j_gene: TRBJ2-5; d_gene: TRBD2; CDR3nt: TGTGCCAGCAGTCCTACGGGACTAGCGAGGGAGACCCAGTACTTC; CDR3aa: CASSPTGLARETQYF
v_gene: TRBV7-2; abundance: many; j_gene: TRBJ1-3; d_gene: .; CDR3nt: TGTGCCAGCAGCTTATCCGGGACAACTGGAAACACCATATATTTT; CDR3aa: CASSLSGTTGNTIYF
v_gene: TRBV7-2; abundance: .; j_gene: TRBJ1-2; d_gene: .; CDR3nt: TGTGCCAGCAGCCGTACAGGGTGGGATGGCTACACCTTC; CDR3aa: CASSRTGWDGYTF